These T cell receptor beta chains were read from a single sample in a study of shared clonotypes between healthy human individuals. Some clones are missing from TCRdb's copy, which holds only in-frame ones; the method was immunoSEQ multiplex PCR. Among hundreds of thousands of clones listed, roughly 96% were seen once. What was sequenced was naive CD8+ T cells sorted from blood. These receptors were taken from a woman in her twenties or thirties in good health. Both conserved end residues are part of each CDR3. Each record gives: J gene, clone size, D gene, V gene, CDR3 protein, CDR3 DNA. D genes are given only for firm matches. Only part of the rows carry a size: once, few, many, or a class if the clone is expanded.

>TRBJ2-7|-|TRBD2|TRBV5-4
CASSLSTSGTVGYEQYF
TGTGCCAGCAGCTTGAGTACTAGCGGGACCGTCGGCTACGAGCAGTACTTC
>TRBJ2-1|-|-|TRBV28
CASSLGMYNEQFF
TGTGCCAGCAGTTTGGGGATGTACAATGAGCAGTTCTTC
>TRBJ2-5|-|TRBD2|TRBV7-9
CASSSALGTSPWETQYF
TGTGCCAGCAGCTCTGCCCTCGGGACTAGTCCGTGGGAGACCCAGTACTTC
>TRBJ2-1|-|TRBD2|TRBV27
CASRPGLASPYNEQFF
TGTGCCAGCAGGCCGGGACTAGCGAGCCCTTACAATGAGCAGTTCTTC
>TRBJ2-7|once|TRBD1|TRBV27
CASSTLQGAVYEQYF
TGTGCCAGCAGTACTTTACAGGGGGCGGTTTACGAGCAGTACTTC
>TRBJ2-7|once|TRBD2|TRBV5-6
CASSPGLAVYEQYF
TGTGCCAGCAGCCCCGGACTAGCGGTATACGAGCAGTACTTC
>TRBJ1-4|once|-|TRBV5-5
CASSSIPNRPEKLFF
TGTGCCAGCAGCTCAATACCGAACCGTCCGGAAAAACTGTTTTTT
>TRBJ2-1|once|TRBD2|TRBV4-1
CASSRHGTSDNNEQFF
TGCGCCAGCAGCCGACATGGGACTAGCGACAACAATGAGCAGTTCTTC
>TRBJ2-7|once|-|TRBV9
CASSAVNDYEQYF
TGTGCCAGCAGCGCTGTGAACGACTACGAGCAGTACTTC
>TRBJ2-1|-|TRBD1|TRBV6-5
CASSYSWTGVLNEQFF
TGTGCCAGCAGTTACTCCTGGACAGGAGTTCTCAATGAGCAGTTCTTC
>TRBJ1-2|-|-|TRBV10-2
CASSGQLFDYGYTF
TGCGCCAGCAGTGGACAGCTCTTCGACTATGGCTACACCTTC
>TRBJ2-7|-|-|TRBV30
CAWSPQGPYEQYF
TGTGCCTGGAGTCCTCAGGGACCCTACGAGCAGTACTTC
>TRBJ2-5|-|TRBD1|TRBV5-6
CASSGQAYPKETQYF
TGTGCCAGCAGCGGACAGGCATACCCCAAAGAGACCCAGTACTTC
>TRBJ1-1|-|-|TRBV6-5
CASSYGQGGFEAFF
TGTGCCAGCAGTTACGGTCAAGGCGGCTTTGAAGCTTTCTTT
>TRBJ2-3|-|TRBD2|TRBV2
CASSVLAGVLADTQYF
TGTGCCAGCAGTGTTCTAGCGGGGGTTCTCGCAGATACGCAGTATTTT
>TRBJ1-5|-|-|TRBV27
CASSLSAGGNQPQHF
TGTGCCAGCAGTTTATCAGCGGGGGGCAATCAGCCCCAGCATTTT
>TRBJ2-2|-|TRBD2|TRBV5-6
CASSYGLAGVPPGELFF
TGTGCCAGCAGCTATGGACTAGCGGGAGTTCCCCCCGGGGAGCTGTTTTTT
>TRBJ1-1|-|-|TRBV6-6
CASRADPQWAEAFF
TGTGCCAGCAGGGCAGACCCCCAGTGGGCTGAAGCTTTCTTT
>TRBJ2-3|-|TRBD2|TRBV27
CASSLGTSGLDTQYF
TGTGCCAGCAGTTTGGGGACTAGCGGCTTAGATACGCAGTATTTT
>TRBJ2-1|-|-|TRBV19
CASSIFSGRYNEQFF
TGTGCCAGTAGTATCTTTAGCGGACGTTACAATGAGCAGTTCTTC
>TRBJ1-2|-|-|TRBV9
CASSAFGGVGYTF
TGTGCCAGCAGCGCGTTCGGAGGAGTAGGCTACACCTTC
>TRBJ2-7|-|TRBD2|TRBV5-4
CASHWVQQHTSGGTYEQYF
TGTGCCAGCCACTGGGTGCAGCAGCATACTAGCGGGGGGACATACGAGCAGTACTTC
>TRBJ2-7|once|-|TRBV28
CASRHSDYEQYF
TGTGCCAGCCGCCATAGTGACTACGAGCAGTACTTC
>TRBJ2-1|-|TRBD2|TRBV19
CASSIVLAGGNNEQFF
TGTGCCAGTAGTATAGTGCTAGCGGGAGGGAACAATGAGCAGTTCTTC
>TRBJ1-5|-|TRBD1|TRBV9
CASSVGDSLGPQHF
TGTGCCAGCAGCGTAGGGGACAGCCTGGGGCCCCAGCATTTT
>TRBJ1-4|-|-|TRBV7-9
CASSFRGFSTNEKLFF
TGTGCCAGCAGCTTCCGTGGGTTTTCAACTAATGAAAAACTGTTTTTT
>TRBJ2-1|-|TRBD2|TRBV11-2
CASSFEREMDEQFF
TGTGCCAGCAGCTTCGAGCGGGAGATGGATGAGCAGTTCTTC
>TRBJ2-5|-|TRBD1|TRBV5-8
CASSLGQTHLETQYF
TGTGCCAGCAGCCTGGGACAGACCCACCTAGAGACCCAGTACTTC
>TRBJ1-5|-|-|TRBV19
CASSLDIAGQPQHF
TGTGCCAGTAGTCTGGATATAGCTGGTCAGCCCCAGCATTTT
>TRBJ2-7|-|-|TRBV28
CASSALGLEQYF
TGTGCCAGCAGTGCCCTCGGCCTCGAGCAGTACTTC
>TRBJ1-1|-|-|TRBV10-3
CAISESGIEAFF
TGTGCCATCAGTGAGTCTGGGATTGAAGCTTTCTTT
>TRBJ2-1|-|-|TRBV20-1
CSAGNNEQFF
TGCAGTGCTGGAAACAATGAGCAGTTCTTC
>TRBJ1-5|-|-|TRBV2
CASSEGTVSNQPQHF
TGTGCCAGCAGTGAAGGGACAGTTAGCAATCAGCCCCAGCATTTT
>TRBJ2-7|-|-|TRBV19
CASSIIRDNSYEQYF
TGTGCCAGTAGTATAATCCGGGACAACTCCTACGAGCAGTACTTC
>TRBJ1-1|-|-|TRBV5-4
CASSFYTGPTEAFF
TGTGCCAGCAGCTTTTATACGGGGCCCACTGAAGCTTTCTTT
>TRBJ2-1|-|-|TRBV28
CASSSDLLGNEQFF
TGTGCCAGCAGTTCGGACCTGCTGGGCAATGAGCAGTTCTTC
>TRBJ1-5|-|-|TRBV28
CASSLWQKHQPQHF
TGTGCCAGCAGTTTGTGGCAGAAGCATCAGCCCCAGCATTTT
>TRBJ2-4|-|-|TRBV21-1
CASSIQGDIQYF
TGTGCCAGCAGCATACAGGGAGACATTCAGTACTTC
>TRBJ2-7|-|TRBD2|TRBV5-1
CASSLGGRESYEQYF
TGCGCCAGCAGCTTGGGCGGGAGAGAATCCTACGAGCAGTACTTC
>TRBJ2-7|-|TRBD1|TRBV6-5
CASSPGTGLEYEQYF
TGTGCCAGCAGCCCCGGGACAGGGCTGGAGTACGAGCAGTACTTC
>TRBJ2-7|-|TRBD2|TRBV7-9
CASSEGVAGGWQYF
TGTGCCAGCAGCGAGGGGGTAGCGGGAGGCTGGCAGTACTTC
>TRBJ2-1|-|-|TRBV4-1
CASSPNGVEQFF
TGCGCCAGCAGCCCCAACGGGGTTGAGCAGTTCTTC
>TRBJ2-2|-|-|TRBV7-9
CASSLVPTRELFF
TGTGCCAGCAGCTTAGTCCCAACAAGGGAGCTGTTTTTT
>TRBJ2-7|-|TRBD1|TRBV6-5
CASSYSTGFYEQYF
TGTGCCAGCAGTTACTCGACAGGGTTCTACGAGCAGTACTTC
>TRBJ2-7|-|-|TRBV6-5
CASSYGQGGGDEQYF
TGTGCCAGCAGTTATGGACAGGGAGGGGGGGACGAGCAGTACTTC